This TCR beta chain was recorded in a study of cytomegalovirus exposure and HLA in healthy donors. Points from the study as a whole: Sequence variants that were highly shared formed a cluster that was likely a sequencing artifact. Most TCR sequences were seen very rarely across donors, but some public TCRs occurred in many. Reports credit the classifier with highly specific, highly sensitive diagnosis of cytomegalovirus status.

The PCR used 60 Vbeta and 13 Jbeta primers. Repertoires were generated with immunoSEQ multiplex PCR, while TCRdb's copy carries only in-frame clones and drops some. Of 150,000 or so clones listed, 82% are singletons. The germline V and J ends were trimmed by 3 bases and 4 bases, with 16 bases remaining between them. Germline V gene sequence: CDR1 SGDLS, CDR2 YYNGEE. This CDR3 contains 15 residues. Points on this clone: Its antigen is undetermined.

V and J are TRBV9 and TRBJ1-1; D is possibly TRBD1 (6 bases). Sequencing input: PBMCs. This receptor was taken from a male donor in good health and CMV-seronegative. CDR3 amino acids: CASSAQTGLGTEAFF. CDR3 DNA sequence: TGTGCCAGCAGCGCCCAAACAGGGCTGGGCACTGAAGCTTTCTTT.